These T cell receptor beta chains were read from a single sample in a study of T cell changes during pregnancy in multiple sclerosis. Produced via immunoSEQ multiplex PCR; TCRdb's table is partial and in-frame only. The sample carries 85,000 to 100,000 clones, 85% to 95% recorded once. Sequencing was performed on peripheral blood, taken after pregnancy. The receptor source for this set is a female donor with multiple sclerosis, enrolled in a pregnancy study. Each CDR3 is given with its conserved first and last residue. A D gene is named only where the DNA matches it firmly. Clone size is not always given. Where it is, it says once, few, many or a class for expanded clones.

D | J | size | V | DNA | CDR3
- | TRBJ1-1 | - | TRBV6-1 | TGTGCCAGCAGTGAAAAAGCCGGCACTGAAGCTTTCTTT | CASSEKAGTEAFF
TRBD2 | TRBJ2-1 | - | TRBV7-9 | TGTGCCAGCAGCTCTTTAGCGGGAGGACATGAGCAGTTCTTC | CASSSLAGGHEQFF
TRBD1 | TRBJ2-1 | - | TRBV10-3 | TGTGCCATCAGGCCGGGACAGCATTACAATGAGCAGTTCTTC | CAIRPGQHYNEQFF
- | TRBJ1-1 | - | TRBV19 | TGTGCCAGTAGTTCCGGGACGGGGGTGATGGGGGTCTTT | CASSSGTGVMGVF
- | TRBJ2-1 | - | TRBV14 | TGTGCCAGCAGCCAAGATACAATTCGCTACAATGAGCAGTTCTTC | CASSQDTIRYNEQFF
- | TRBJ2-6 | - | TRBV19 | TGTGCCAGTAGTATAGAAGGGACATCTGGGGCCAACGTCCTGACTTTC | CASSIEGTSGANVLTF
- | TRBJ2-3 | - | TRBV5-1 | TGCGCCAGCAGCCCTCCGGGAAGTGGTACGCAGTATTTT | CASSPPGSGTQYF
TRBD1 | TRBJ2-3 | - | TRBV6-1 | TGTGCCAGCGAGAAGACAGGGGGCGATTTAGATACGCAGTATTTT | CASEKTGGDLDTQYF
- | TRBJ2-5 | once | TRBV2 | TGTGCCAGCAGCGGGACTGAAGAGACCCAGTACTTC | CASSGTEETQYF
TRBD1 | TRBJ1-2 | once | TRBV12-5 | TGTGCTAGTGGTTTGGGACAGGGGTATGGCTACACCTTC | CASGLGQGYGYTF
- | TRBJ1-1 | - | TRBV5-1 | TGCGCCAGCAGCTTCGGTGATGAAGCTTTCTTT | CASSFGDEAFF
TRBD2 | TRBJ2-2 | - | TRBV5-1 | TGCGCCAGCAGCTGGGACGGGGGGGCCGTGGGGCTGTTTTTT | CASSWDGGAVGLFF
- | TRBJ1-2 | - | TRBV2 | TGTGCCAGCAGTGAAAGCAGGGGTAGGCATGGCTACACCTTC | CASSESRGRHGYTF
- | TRBJ2-2 | - | TRBV5-1 | TGCGCCAGCAGCTACCGCCCTAGAACTAGGGCCGGGGAGCTGTTTTTT | CASSYRPRTRAGELFF
TRBD1 | TRBJ1-2 | - | TRBV7-2 | TGTGCCAGCAGACCTCTGGGACAGGGATATGGCTACACCTTC | CASRPLGQGYGYTF
- | TRBJ1-2 | - | TRBV5-1 | TGCGCCAGCAGCCCGGGGGGTTCCCCCTATGGCTACACCTTC | CASSPGGSPYGYTF
TRBD2 | TRBJ2-3 | - | TRBV7-9 | TGTGCCAGCACCCTAACTAGCGGGGCCACAGATACGCAGTATTTT | CASTLTSGATDTQYF
- | TRBJ2-3 | few | TRBV13 | TGTGCCAGCAGCGCTAAGGGGAAGACAGATACGCAGTATTTT | CASSAKGKTDTQYF
- | TRBJ1-1 | - | TRBV27 | TGTGCCAGCAGTCTTCCAGGGGAAGCTTTCTTT | CASSLPGEAFF
TRBD1 | TRBJ1-3 | - | TRBV6-4 | TGTGCCAGCAGTTCGTCAGGGGGCGCCGGAAACACCATATATTTT | CASSSSGGAGNTIYF
- | TRBJ2-7 | - | TRBV15 | TGTGCCACCAGCGACGGAGGCGAGCAGTACTTC | CATSDGGEQYF
- | TRBJ2-7 | - | TRBV18 | TGTGCCAGCTCCTCCGGCGGGATTCCCTACGAGCAGTACTTC | CASSSGGIPYEQYF
TRBD1 | TRBJ1-1 | - | TRBV10-3 | TGTGCCATCGCGGGACAGGGGAACACTGAAGCTTTCTTT | CAIAGQGNTEAFF
- | TRBJ1-4 | once | TRBV7-9 | TGTGCCAGCAGCCCCGAGCCCGTAAAACTGTTTTTT | CASSPEPVKLFF
TRBD1 | TRBJ1-5 | - | TRBV4-2 | TGTGCCAGCAGCCAAAACCAGGGGGGCAATCAGCCCCAGCATTTT | CASSQNQGGNQPQHF
- | TRBJ1-5 | - | TRBV7-2 | TGTGCCAGCAGCACCCGGACAGCTTATGAGGGGCAGCCCCAGCATTTT | CASSTRTAYEGQPQHF
- | TRBJ2-2 | - | TRBV27 | TGTGCCAGCAGGGAGGGGCAGGGAATGACCGGGGAGCTGTTTTTT | CASREGQGMTGELFF
TRBD2 | TRBJ2-7 | - | TRBV4-1 | TGCGCCAGCAGCCAATTAATCACTACCGGGACTAGCAGTTACGAGCAGTACTTC | CASSQLITTGTSSYEQYF
- | TRBJ1-1 | - | TRBV10-1 | TGCGCCAGCAGTGACGCCGCGATCGGCACTGAAGCTTTCTTT | CASSDAAIGTEAFF
TRBD1 | TRBJ1-1 | - | TRBV19 | TGTGCCAGTAGTATCGGCGGACAGGGGGCGATTACTGAAGCTTTCTTT | CASSIGGQGAITEAFF
TRBD1 | TRBJ1-1 | - | TRBV6-6 | TGTGCCAGCAGCCCGGGACAGGGGGTTAATTCCTTCTTT | CASSPGQGVNSFF
TRBD2 | TRBJ2-4 | - | TRBV4-1 | TGCGCCAGCAGCCATATATCGGGACTAGCAGGGAACATTCAGTACTTC | CASSHISGLAGNIQYF
TRBD2 | TRBJ2-2 | - | TRBV27 | TGTGCCAGCAGTTTGGGACTAGCGGGAGGGTCCCACACCGGGGAGCTGTTTTTT | CASSLGLAGGSHTGELFF
- | TRBJ2-6 | - | TRBV7-8 | TGTGCCAGCAGCGAAACAGGGTCTGGGGCCAACGTCCTGACTTTC | CASSETGSGANVLTF
TRBD1 | TRBJ2-7 | - | TRBV5-4 | TGTGCCAGCAGCTTGGATGGGACAGGTTCCTACGAGCAGTACTTC | CASSLDGTGSYEQYF
TRBD2 | TRBJ2-5 | - | TRBV5-1 | TGCGCCAGCAGACATAGCGGGAGTTACCAAGAGACCCAGTACTTC | CASRHSGSYQETQYF
- | TRBJ2-7 | - | TRBV10-1 | TGCGCCAGCAGTGAGGCGGCTACGAGCTCCTACGAGCAGTACTTC | CASSEAATSSYEQYF
- | TRBJ2-5 | - | TRBV14 | TGTGCCAGCAGCCAAGAAACAGGTTTTTTTCAAGAGACCCAGTACTTC | CASSQETGFFQETQYF
- | TRBJ1-1 | once | TRBV7-9 | TGTGCCAGCAGCCAGAACAAAGGGGCGAACACTGAAGCTTTCTTT | CASSQNKGANTEAFF
- | TRBJ1-2 | - | TRBV10-3 | TGTGCCATCAGTGAGTCGAGTTCGAGCAACAGCTATGGCTACACCTTC | CAISESSSSNSYGYTF
- | TRBJ2-7 | - | TRBV27 | TGTGCCAGCAGTTTCAGGGCAGGTGAGCAGTACTTC | CASSFRAGEQYF
- | TRBJ2-1 | - | TRBV27 | TGTGCCAGCCGGTCTCGCGATGAGCAGTTCTTC | CASRSRDEQFF
TRBD2 | TRBJ2-1 | - | TRBV27 | TGTGCCAGCAGTCCCGGACTAGCAGTCTACAATGAGCAGTTCTTC | CASSPGLAVYNEQFF